Here is one T cell receptor (beta chain) with its context. Its antigen remains unknown. CDR1 is LNHDA, CDR2 SQIVND, per germline (reference sequence). There are 15 residues in the CDR3. J was trimmed by 5 bases and V by 6 bases; bases with no gene match: 13. This sample was taken from a study of T cell responses to AZD1222 COVID-19 vaccine. General study results and limits: Donor demographics were predominantly white British with a female majority; clonal diversity may be underestimated. Within unmutated variant regions lay the reported targets of nearly half of spike-specific TCRs.

Repertoires were generated with immunoSEQ multiplex PCR, while TCRdb's copy carries only in-frame clones and drops some. The data hold fewer than 6,000 clones, with 70% to 90% observed a single time. The study pooled second doses at about 4 or about 12 weeks. This rearrangement joins TRBV19 to TRBJ2-7; 7 nucleotides agree with TRBD1. This receptor was obtained from an adult who received the AZD1222 COVID-19 vaccine. The sample consisted of peripheral blood, taken 28 days after the second AZD1222 dose. The CDR3 DNA reads TGTGCCAGTAGGCTGAAAACAGGGGTTGGCCACGAGCAGTACTTC. Its protein product is CASRLKTGVGHEQYF.